Detailed here is one TCR beta chain. Its antigen is not known. TCRdb reprocessed the 5' RACE reads; each CDR3 protein has one entry and no DNA is given. Its table lists approximately 440,000 distinct CDR3 sequences. Germline V lookup: CDR1 SGHDT, CDR2 YYEEEE. This CDR3 contains 12 residues. This entry is derived from a study of T cells expressing NK-cell markers. Study-wide results and limits: The study did not resolve the HCMV specificity of expanded NKG2C+ T cell clones. These clonotypes also led the CD3+CD56-NKG2C+ fraction in several donors. Of the CD8+ T cells in 5 to 7 donors, 1.0-7.0% belonged to dominant NKG2C+ clonotypes.

This chain uses TRBV5-6 with TRBJ2-4; TCRdb returns TRBD1, unconfirmable since there is no DNA. This clonotype was sampled from a woman in her forties or fifties in good health. The sequencing sample was made of blood T cells: a sorted CD56 or NKG2C T cell subset, CD4+ or CD8+ T cells, or bulk PBMC T cells (not recorded which). CDR3 protein: CASSLARDRENF.